One and the same sample provided the 13 T cell receptor beta chains below, sequenced in a study of T cells in Graves' hyperthyroidism and ophthalmopathy. Researchers amplified the TCR beta CDR3 regions from RNA transcripts. The TCR CDR3 first-round RT-PCR relied on the HTBI primer set. TCRdb reprocessed the multiplex PCR reads with MiXCR, giving one entry per CDR3 protein. The sample lists roughly 750,000 distinct CDR3 sequences; about 16% were seen once. Sequenced material: blood. All receptors derive from a man between 18 and 29 years old with Graves' hyperthyroidism.

This clonotype has a count of ten or more. The rearrangement uses TRBV7-9 and TRBJ1-4; D gene unclear. Trimming stripped 0 bases from V and 7 bases from J, with 9 bases between. CDR3 length: 14 residues. Per germline, CDR1 SEHNR and CDR2 FQNEAQ (reference sequence). CDR3 amino acids: CASSLAGLGEKLFF. The CDR3 region has the DNA TGTGCCAGCAGCTTAGCAGGCTTGGGTGAAAAACTGTTTTTT. The full variable domain, its missing parts supplied by reference TRBV7-9 and TRBJ1-4, is DTGVSQNPRHKITKRGQNVTFRCDPISEHNRLYWYRQTLGQGPEFLTYFQNEAQLEKSRLLSDRFSAERPKGSFSTLEIQRTEQGDSAMYLCASSLAGLGEKLFFGSGTQLSVL.

This clonotype was observed at least ten times. The CDR3 is CASSFSGSHGYTF. Here the CDR3 DNA reads TGTGCCAGCAGTTTCTCAGGGTCTCACGGCTACACCTTC. The rearrangement uses TRBV28 and TRBJ1-2; D perhaps matches TRBD1 (5 bases). This CDR3 spans 13 amino acids. Germline V gives CDR1 MDHEN, CDR2 SYDVKM. The V gene lost 3 bases and the J gene lost 8 bases, with 13 bases spanning the gap.

This clonotype was detected ten times or more. This chain connects TRBV20-1 to TRBJ1-2; D is possibly TRBD1 (5 bases). The V and J ends lost 3 bases and 6 bases respectively, with 11 bases between them. CDR3 length equals 12 residues. CDR1 DFQATT and CDR2 SNEGSKA come from the germline V gene (reference sequence). CDR3 nucleotide sequence: TGCAGTGCTAGTCAGGGTCTGGATGGCTACACCTTC. Residues: CSASQGLDGYTF.

The chain combines TRBV5-4 with TRBJ2-7; D is unclear. The germline V gene has CDR1 SGHNT and CDR2 YYREEE (reference sequence). CDR3 length equals 14 residues. Trimming stripped 4 bases from V and 4 bases from J, with 15 bases between. The CDR3 DNA sequence: TGTGCCAGCAGCCTAACGGGCCAGGAGTACGAGCAGTACTTC. Residues: CASSLTGQEYEQYF.

This clonotype showed up many times. The rearrangement uses TRBV27 and TRBJ2-1; TRBD1 aligns across 11 bases. J lost 2 bases, V lost 7 bases, and 4 bases had no gene match. The germline gives CDR1 MNHEY, CDR2 SMNVEV (reference sequence). CDR3 length equals 15 residues. The CDR3 nucleotides are TGTGCCAGCAAATCGGACAGGGGGCCCTACAATGAGCAGTTCTTC. This translates into CASKSDRGPYNEQFF.

The J gene is TRBJ2-5, the V gene TRBV28, with a weak D call TRBD2 (7 bases). CDR1 MDHEN and CDR2 SYDVKM come from the germline V gene. V shed 4 bases and J shed 5 bases, with 26 bases lying between them. The length of the CDR3 is 18 residues. The CDR3 region has the DNA TGTGCCAGCAGTTCCCCCAGTTCGAAGCAGGGGAGGGGGGAGACCCAGTACTTC. The encoded protein is CASSSPSSKQGRGETQYF. Full variable domain (rest looked up from reference TRBV28 and TRBJ2-5): DVKVTQSSRYLVKRTGEKVFLECVQDMDHENMFWYRQDPGLGLRLIYFSYDVKMKEKGDIPEGYSVSREKKERFSLILESASTNQTSMYLCASSSPSSKQGRGETQYFGPGTRLLVL.

This clonotype came up many times. The genes are TRBV27 and TRBJ2-7; 7 nucleotides agree with TRBD1. CDR3 length equals 15 residues. Trimming cost V 6 bases and J 3 bases; bases outside gene matches: 11. In germline, CDR1 is MNHEY, CDR2 SMNVEV (reference sequence). In nucleotides, the CDR3 is TGTGCCAGCAGCCTTACAGGGGTTGGAGGCTACGAGCAGTACTTC. As protein: CASSLTGVGGYEQYF.

This clonotype was picked up a small number of times. This chain's CDR3 is CASSLIAGGAKNIQYF. The CDR3 DNA sequence: TGCGCCAGCAGCTTGATAGCGGGAGGAGCCAAAAACATTCAGTACTTC. The chain couples TRBV5-1 to TRBJ2-4; 10 bases map to TRBD2. Germline-derived CDR1 and CDR2 are SGHRS and YFSETQ. The V and J ends lost 1 base and 0 bases, in that order; junction bases with no gene match: 1. This CDR3 contains 16 residues.

This clonotype has a handful of counts. V and J are TRBV3-1 and TRBJ1-6, with D possibly being TRBD1 (6 bases). The CDR3 consists of 13 residues. Germline V lookup: CDR1 LGHDT, CDR2 YNNKEL (reference sequence). V dropped 5 bases and J dropped 11 bases, with 13 bases sitting between them. CDR3 amino acids: CASSLRTEAPLHF. Written as DNA, the CDR3 is TGTGCCAGCAGCTTAAGGACAGAAGCACCCCTCCACTTT.

This clonotype was seen a few times. This rearrangement joins TRBV6-2 or TRBV6-3 to TRBJ2-1; 9 positions match TRBD2. After removal of 6 bases from V and 8 bases from J, the junction contained 14 bases not matched to a gene. CDR1 is MNHEY, CDR2 SVGEGT, per germline. This CDR3 has 16 amino acids. CDR3 nucleotides: TGTGCCAGCAGCGCCGGACGGGCGGGAGGGAGTTATGAGCAGTTCTTC. Translation: CASSAGRAGGSYEQFF.

This clonotype was picked up a small number of times. The chain is built from TRBV4-1 and TRBJ1-1, with 7 positions matching TRBD1. V lost 2 bases and J lost 2; bases outside the gene matches: 5. This CDR3 region has 15 residues. Germline CDR1 reads MGHRA; CDR2 reads YSYEKL. The CDR3 sequence is CASSQPGQFNTEAFF. The CDR3 DNA follows: TGCGCCAGCAGCCAACCGGGACAGTTCAACACTGAAGCTTTCTTT.

The J gene is TRBJ2-7, the V gene TRBV6-1; TRBD2 matches 7 bases. The V segment lost 11 bases and the J segment 0 bases; nucleotides outside the gene matches: 7. Per germline, CDR1 MNHNS and CDR2 SASEGT. The CDR3 contains 13 residues. The CDR3 nucleotides are TGTGCCTCGTCGGGAGGACACTCCTACGAGCAGTACTTC. This translates into CASSGGHSYEQYF.

The chain combines TRBV25-1 with TRBJ1-3; TRBD1 is a possible D gene (5 bases). The germline gives CDR1 MGHDK, CDR2 SYGVNS. The ends were cut back, 4 bases at V and 4 bases at J, with 14 bases in the middle. The CDR3 loop spans 15 amino acids. The CDR3 loop reads CASSASRDGGNTIYF. For the CDR3, the DNA is TGTGCCAGCAGTGCCTCCCGGGACGGGGGAAACACCATATATTTT.